This T cell receptor beta chain was identified during a study of CD8 T cells in Susac syndrome. Reverse transcription of roughly 0.5 to 1 ug RNA was carried out with random hexamers. TCRdb re-called the immunoSEQ multiplex PCR reads with MiXCR, one entry per CDR3 protein. The sample has about 160,000 distinct CDR3 sequences, around 96% seen once. The V and J ends lost 7 bases and 4 bases respectively, with 5 bases between them. CDR3 length: 10 residues. Germline loops: CDR1 SQVTM, CDR2 ANQGSEA. This chain links TRBV29-1 with TRBJ2-1; unclear D gene. The sequenced sample was CD4+ T cells from PBMCs. This TCR came from a human donor with Susac syndrome. The DNA of the CDR3 is TGCAGCGCTAATTACAATGAGCAGTTCTTC. This codes for CSANYNEQFF.